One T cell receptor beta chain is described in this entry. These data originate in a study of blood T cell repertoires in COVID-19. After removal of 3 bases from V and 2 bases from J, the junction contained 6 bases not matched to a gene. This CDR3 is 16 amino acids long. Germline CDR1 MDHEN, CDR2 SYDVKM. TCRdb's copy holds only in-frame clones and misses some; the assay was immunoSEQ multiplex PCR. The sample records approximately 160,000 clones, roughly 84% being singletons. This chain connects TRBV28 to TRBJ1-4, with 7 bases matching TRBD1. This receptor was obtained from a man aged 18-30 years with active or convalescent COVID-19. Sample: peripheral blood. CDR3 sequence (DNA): TGTGCCAGCAGTTTCCAGGGGGAGGTGACTAATGAAAAACTGTTTTTT. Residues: CASSFQGEVTNEKLFF.